This T cell receptor (beta chain) emerged from a study of OX40 agonist ivuxolimab in advanced cancers. Turning to the study itself: The patients received agonistic anti-OX40 (CD134) antibody ivuxolimab. In three patients, partial responses were observed, one with hepatocellular carcinoma and two with cutaneous melanoma.

Findings and caveats of the study: Clones of CD4+ and CD8+ blood T cells grew by week 6 at doses of 0.1 to 3.0 mg/kg.

Sequencing used immunoSEQ multiplex PCR; TCRdb keeps in-frame clones, though not all of them. The sample has fewer than 85,000 clones, around 84% seen once; the top ten hold roughly 6.3%. The CDR3 sequence is 16 residues long. V was shortened by 2 bases and J by 4 bases, with 15 bases between the two germline ends. CDR1 and CDR2 from the germline V gene are MDHEN and SYDVKM. A remark on this clone: Its specificity is unknown.

The input for sequencing was CD4+ or CD8+ T cells sorted from blood, taken in a trial of the OX40 agonist ivuxolimab. The sequence was collected from an adult with an advanced solid tumor such as melanoma, head and neck, liver or kidney cancer. V usage is TRBV28 and J usage is TRBJ2-1, with D possibly matching TRBD2 (5 bases). CDR3 DNA: TGTGCCAGCAGTTTAGACGGGGTCGCGTGGTACAATGAGCAGTTCTTC. It yields the protein CASSLDGVAWYNEQFF.